This T cell receptor (beta chain) was retrieved from a study of T cell responses to AZD1222 COVID-19 vaccine. Whole-study findings and limits: Spike-specific TCR breadth and depth grew following two AZD1222 doses.

A remark on this clone: Antigen unknown.

The CDR3 totals 12 residues. The V end was cut by 3 bases, the J end by 9 bases, with 10 bases between. Germline V gene data show CDR1 as SGDLS and CDR2 as YYNGEE. Method: immunoSEQ multiplex PCR; TCRdb's copy keeps in-frame clones and lacks some. The sample includes fewer than 150,000 clones, 85% to 95% of them seen just once. The chain couples TRBV9 to TRBJ2-1; D uncertain. The receptor's source is an adult in good health. The sequenced sample was peripheral blood, obtained on day 0 of AZD1222 vaccination. The CDR3 DNA sequence: TGTGCCAGCAGCGAGATGGGGTTTGAGCAGTTCTTC. Its protein product is CASSEMGFEQFF.